This T cell receptor beta chain was recovered during a study of cytomegalovirus exposure and HLA in healthy donors. Study overall: Researchers previously reported finding about 110 million unique TCR beta sequences from about 200 million T cells.

Likely unrecorded immune exposures existed in these nominally healthy donors. Germline V gene data show CDR1 as LNHNV and CDR2 as YYDKDF (reference sequence). V was clipped by 5 bases and J by 10 bases, with 17 bases between them. The CDR3 runs to 13 residues. Primers: 60 Vbeta forward and 13 Jbeta reverse. Profiled with immunoSEQ multiplex PCR; TCRdb holds only in-frame clones, not every one. The data hold a few hundred thousand clones, with roughly four fifths observed a single time. With regard to this clone: Its target is not known.

Study findings and constraints: V- and J-gene trimming of TCR beta was linked (in a later analysis) to a missense DCLRE1C variant.

The chain couples TRBV15 to TRBJ1-1; D might be TRBD1 (6 bases). Sequencing was done on a sample of PBMCs. The receptor's source is a woman aged 55-69 years in good health and CMV-seropositive. CDR3: CATSPGGGAGAFF. As DNA, the CDR3 is TGTGCCACCAGCCCGGGTGGGGGGGCGGGAGCTTTCTTT.